This T cell receptor beta chain derives from a study of blood T cell repertoires in COVID-19. Study-wide context: The study drew acute and convalescent COVID-19 samples from the United States, Italy and Spain. Sample material is recorded as cDNA or gDNA derived from T cells, B-cell-depleted T cells, or PBMCs.

Original processing methods: From reference gene primer amplification, estimates of nucleated cell counts were derived. The table came from immunoSEQ multiplex PCR; TCRdb's copy has only in-frame clones and leaves some out. V, J and clone size are taken as reported in that table, and D and trimming were inferred from the DNA itself. Of about 130,000 clones listed, approximately 86% were seen once; the top ten hold 18%. Trimming pared 1 base from V and 5 bases from J, leaving 12 bases between. CDR1 and CDR2 from the germline V gene are SGHTA and FQGNSA. This CDR3 region has 14 residues. The TCR comes from a woman aged 45-65 years who had recovered from COVID-19. The rearrangement joins TRBV7-2 to TRBJ2-7; D might be TRBD1 (8 bases). The sample was peripheral blood. CDR3 nucleotides: TGTGCCAGCAGCTTAGACAGGGGGGGCAACGAGCAGTACTTC. It specifies CASSLDRGGNEQYF.